The entry that follows covers one T cell receptor (beta chain) sequence. What it recognizes is unknown. This entry belongs to a study of T-cell memory formation after mild COVID-19. This CDR3 has 11 residues. The germline V gene has CDR1 SGHTA and CDR2 FQGNSA. V lost 7 bases and J lost 4, with 8 bases in between. TCRdb fed the 5' RACE reads into MiXCR, producing one record per CDR3 protein. The table shows about 400,000 distinct CDR3 sequences, with roughly 14% occurring only once. Regarding the study as a whole: That cross-reactive memory joined was suggested by some responding clones appearing in pre-infection memory. Contracting CD4+ clones were located mainly in CM and EM, and CD8+ clones in EMRA.

V is TRBV7-2 and J is TRBJ2-7; no firm D call. The sequence was obtained from a man younger than 30 who had mild COVID-19 (a few samples of this study predate the infection). Cell type and time point are not known. Sequencing was carried out using PBMCs or a T cell subset sorted from them (not recorded which). The CDR3 loop is CASTQAYEQYF. The DNA of the CDR3 is TGTGCCAGCACCCAGGCGTACGAGCAGTACTTC.